This record looks at one T cell receptor beta chain sequence and its context. This record comes from a study of cytomegalovirus exposure and HLA in healthy donors. Trimming left V 6 bases short and J 3 bases short, with 5 bases between. CDR3 length: 11 amino acids. From germline, CDR1 is KGHSY and CDR2 FQNENV. The primer mix had 60 Vbeta and 13 Jbeta primers. Profiled with immunoSEQ multiplex PCR; TCRdb holds only in-frame clones, not every one. The top ten hold approximately 1% of the sample, which has over 150,000 clones, 75% to 90% seen once. The chain uses TRBV16 and TRBJ2-5; D gene ambiguous. The sequenced sample consisted of PBMCs. The sequence was collected from a girl aged 2-10 years in good health and CMV-seropositive. The CDR3 loop reads CASSSKETQYF. The DNA for the CDR3 is TGTGCCAGCAGTTCAAAAGAGACCCAGTACTTC.